The clone carrying this T cell receptor beta chain showed up many times. The entry originates in a study of regulatory T cells in long-lasting Graves disease. Study information: For under 3 months, newly diagnosed Graves' patients had been taking antithyroid drugs.

According to the study, TCR beta libraries were built with iRepertoire HTBI primers and CDR3-region Arm-PCR. TCRdb re-analysed the multiplex PCR reads in MiXCR, keeping a single row per CDR3 protein. Of 550,000 to 600,000 distinct CDR3 sequences in the sample, 16% were seen once. The time point was: newly diagnosed GD, antithyroid drugs for less than 3 months. Extracted PBMC RNA gave rise to the TCR library. The CDR3 loop spans 15 amino acids. Trimming at V came to 0 bases and at J to 2 bases, leaving 7 bases not matched to a gene. Germline values: CDR1 DFQATT, CDR2 SNEGSKA (reference sequence). The same data also contributed to another study, on T cells in Graves' hyperthyroidism and ophthalmopathy. In that study: Graves' hyperthyroidism was deemed stable absent ophthalmopathy progression within 18 months. Patients aged 18 to 65 had newly diagnosed hyperthyroidism lasting under 2 months.

The receptor was derived from a man aged 18-30 years with Graves disease. The rearrangement uses TRBV20-1 and TRBJ2-7; 7 positions match TRBD2. The sample consisted of peripheral blood mononuclear cells (PBMCs), taken at new diagnosis, from a patient treated with antithyroid drugs. The CDR3 region has the DNA TGCAGTGCTAGAGATCGTAGCGGGTACCCCTACGAGCAGTACTTC. Residues: CSARDRSGYPYEQYF.